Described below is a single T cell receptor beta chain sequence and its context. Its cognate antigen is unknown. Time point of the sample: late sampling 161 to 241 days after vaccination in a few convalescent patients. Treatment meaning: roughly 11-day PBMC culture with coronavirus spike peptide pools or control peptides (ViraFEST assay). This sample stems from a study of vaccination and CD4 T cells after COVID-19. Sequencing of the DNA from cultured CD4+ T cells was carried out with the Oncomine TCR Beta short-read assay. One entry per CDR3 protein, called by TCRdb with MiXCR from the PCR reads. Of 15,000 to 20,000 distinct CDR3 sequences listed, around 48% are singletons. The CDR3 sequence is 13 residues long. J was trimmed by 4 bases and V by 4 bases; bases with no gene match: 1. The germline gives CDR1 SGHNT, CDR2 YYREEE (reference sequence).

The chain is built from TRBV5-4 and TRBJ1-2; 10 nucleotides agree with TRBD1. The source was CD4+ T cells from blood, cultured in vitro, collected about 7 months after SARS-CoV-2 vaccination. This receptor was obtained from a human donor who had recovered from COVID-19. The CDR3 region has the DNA TGTGCCAGCAGCCGACAGGGGGCCTATGGCTACACCTTC. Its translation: CASSRQGAYGYTF.